This TCR beta chain was sequenced during a study of regulatory T cells in long-lasting Graves disease. CDR3-region Arm-PCR and iRepertoire HTBI primers produced the TCR beta libraries. TCRdb independently ran MiXCR on the multiplex PCR reads; one entry per CDR3 protein. The data show around 500,000 distinct CDR3 sequences, with 16% seen just once and around 25% held by the top ten. This clonotype was observed a handful of times. Trimming removed 2 bases from V and 8 bases from J, with 18 bases in between. CDR3 length: 15 amino acids. Germline loops: CDR1 MNHEY, CDR2 SVGAGI. Specified time point: newly diagnosed GD, antithyroid drugs for less than 3 months. Following extraction of RNA from PBMCs, that RNA was used to make the TCR library. In addition, the sample was reused for a study of T cells in Graves' hyperthyroidism and ophthalmopathy.

The clonotype was recovered from a middle-aged woman with Graves disease. This chain links TRBV6-5 with TRBJ1-2; perhaps TRBD1 as D (5 bases). Here the sequenced sample was peripheral blood mononuclear cells (PBMCs), taken at new diagnosis, from a patient treated with antithyroid drugs. The CDR3 DNA is TGTGCCAGCAGTTACGAGGTCCTGGGGGGAGCGGGCTACACCTTC. The encoded protein is CASSYEVLGGAGYTF.